This T cell receptor beta chain derives from a study of T cells of healthy individuals. A few counts support this clonotype. TCRdb re-analysed the 5' RACE reads in MiXCR, keeping a single row per CDR3 protein. Seen here are about 41,000 distinct CDR3 sequences, roughly 4.3% observed once, and the top ten hold over 8.5%. The CDR3 has 14 amino acids. V lost 2 bases and J lost 0, with 3 bases in between. Germline V gene sequence: CDR1 SGHRS, CDR2 YFSETQ. The receptor's source is a human donor in good health. This chain links TRBV5-1 with TRBJ2-6; no definite D call. This chain's CDR3 is CASSFISGANVLTF. In nucleotides, the CDR3 is TGCGCCAGCAGCTTTATCTCTGGGGCCAACGTCCTGACTTTC.